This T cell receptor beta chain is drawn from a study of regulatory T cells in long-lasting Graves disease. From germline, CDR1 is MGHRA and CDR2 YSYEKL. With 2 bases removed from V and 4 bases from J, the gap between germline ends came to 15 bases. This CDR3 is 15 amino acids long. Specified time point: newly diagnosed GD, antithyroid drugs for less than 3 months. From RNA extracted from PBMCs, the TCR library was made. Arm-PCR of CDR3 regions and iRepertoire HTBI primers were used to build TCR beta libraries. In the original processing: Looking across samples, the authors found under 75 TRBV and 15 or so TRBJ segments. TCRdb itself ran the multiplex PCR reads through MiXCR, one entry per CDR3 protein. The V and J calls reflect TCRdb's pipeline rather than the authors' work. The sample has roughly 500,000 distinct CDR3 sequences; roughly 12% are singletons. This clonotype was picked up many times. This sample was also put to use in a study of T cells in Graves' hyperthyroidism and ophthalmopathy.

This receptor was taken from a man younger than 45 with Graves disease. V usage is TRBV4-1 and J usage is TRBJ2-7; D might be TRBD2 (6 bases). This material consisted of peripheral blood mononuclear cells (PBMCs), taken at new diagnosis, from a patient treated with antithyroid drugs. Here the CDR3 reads CASSQPQRAVYEQYF. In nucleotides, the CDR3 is TGCGCCAGCAGCCAACCTCAGCGGGCGGTTTACGAGCAGTACTTC.